This T cell receptor beta chain was sequenced in a study of CD4 T cells in relation to SARS-CoV-2 and coronaviruses. Before the COVID-19 pandemic, during about 2010-2018, CD4+ T cells were taken from unexposed donors. CD4+ T cells were isolated from the cells after about 11 days of culture. As cell numbers allowed, unexposed-donor CD4+ T cells faced SARS-CoV-2 S/N and four cold-coronavirus spikes. As regards this clone: Its target is unknown.

Profiling relied on immunoSEQ multiplex PCR, and the TCRdb table lists in-frame clones only, not all of them. This repertoire shows about 21,000 clones, roughly 79% found once; its top ten account for roughly 15%. Specimen: CD4+ T cells from PBMCs, cultured in vitro. The receptor's source is a human donor in good health.

The CDR3 sequence: CASSLVTGVFYEQYF. The DNA of the CDR3 is TGTGCCAGCAGCTTAGTCACAGGGGTCTTCTACGAGCAGTACTTC. The rearrangement joins TRBV7-6 to TRBJ2-7, with 7 bases lining up with TRBD1. Germline V gene lookup returns CDR1 SGHVS and CDR2 FNYEAQ. J gave up 3 bases and V 1 base, and 6 bases lay outside the gene matches. This CDR3 comprises 15 residues.